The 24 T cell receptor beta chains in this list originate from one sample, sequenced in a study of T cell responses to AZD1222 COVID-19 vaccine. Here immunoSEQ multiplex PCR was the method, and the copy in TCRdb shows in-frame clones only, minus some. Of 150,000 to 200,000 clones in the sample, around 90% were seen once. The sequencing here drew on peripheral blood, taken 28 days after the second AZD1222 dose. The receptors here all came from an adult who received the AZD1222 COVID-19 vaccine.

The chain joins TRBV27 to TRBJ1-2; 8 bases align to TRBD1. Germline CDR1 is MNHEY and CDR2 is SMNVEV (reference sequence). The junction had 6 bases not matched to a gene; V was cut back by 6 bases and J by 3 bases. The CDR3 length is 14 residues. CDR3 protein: CASSRGTGHYGYTF. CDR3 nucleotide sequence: TGTGCCAGCAGCAGGGGGACAGGCCACTATGGCTACACCTTC.

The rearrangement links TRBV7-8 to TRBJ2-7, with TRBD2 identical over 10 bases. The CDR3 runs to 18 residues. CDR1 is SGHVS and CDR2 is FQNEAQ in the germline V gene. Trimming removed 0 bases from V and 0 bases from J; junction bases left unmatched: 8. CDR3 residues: CASSLAGWVAGGSYEQYF. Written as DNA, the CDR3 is TGTGCCAGCAGCTTAGCGGGGTGGGTAGCGGGGGGCTCCTACGAGCAGTACTTC.

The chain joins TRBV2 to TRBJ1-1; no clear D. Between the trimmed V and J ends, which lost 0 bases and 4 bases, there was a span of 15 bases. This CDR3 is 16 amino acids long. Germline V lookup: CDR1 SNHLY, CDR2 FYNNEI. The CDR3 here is CASSEAMRVERTEAFF. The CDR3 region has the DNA TGTGCCAGCAGTGAAGCCATGAGGGTAGAGCGCACTGAAGCTTTCTTT.

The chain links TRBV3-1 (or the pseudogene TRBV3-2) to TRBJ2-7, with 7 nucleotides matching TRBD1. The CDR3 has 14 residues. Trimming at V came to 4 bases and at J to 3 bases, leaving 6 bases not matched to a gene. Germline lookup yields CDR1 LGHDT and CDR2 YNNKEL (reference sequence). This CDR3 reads CASSPRDSFYEQYF. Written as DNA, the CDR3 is TGTGCCAGCAGCCCTCGGGACAGTTTCTACGAGCAGTACTTC.

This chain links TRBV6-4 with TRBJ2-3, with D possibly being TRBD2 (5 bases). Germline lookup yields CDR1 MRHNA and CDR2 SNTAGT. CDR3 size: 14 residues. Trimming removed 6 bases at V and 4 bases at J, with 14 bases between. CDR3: CASSPGGGADTQYF. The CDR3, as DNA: TGTGCCAGCAGCCCCGGAGGTGGGGCAGATACGCAGTATTTT.

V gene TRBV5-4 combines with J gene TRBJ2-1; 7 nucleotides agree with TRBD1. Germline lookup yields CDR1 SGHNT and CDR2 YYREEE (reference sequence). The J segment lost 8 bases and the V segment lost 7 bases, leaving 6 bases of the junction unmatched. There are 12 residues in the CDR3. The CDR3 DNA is TGTGCCAGCCGAGAAGGGGGCCATGAGCAGTTCTTC. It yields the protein CASREGGHEQFF. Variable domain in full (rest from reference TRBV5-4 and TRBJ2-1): ETGVTQSPTHLIKTRGQQVTLRCSSQSGHNTVSWYQQALGQGPQFIFQYYREEENGRGNFPPRFSGLQFPNYSSELNVNALELDDSALYLCASREGGHEQFFGPGTRLTVL.

This CDR3 is CASSPTHRAGAPDTQYF. As DNA, the CDR3 is TGCGCCAGCAGTCCGACCCACCGCGCGGGAGCCCCAGATACGCAGTATTTT. The gene calls are TRBV23-1 and TRBJ2-3; 7 bases agree with TRBD2. TRBV23-1 is an ORF; its function is uncertain. The CDR3 spans 17 residues. The V and J ends lost 4 bases and 4 bases, in that order; junction bases with no gene match: 14.

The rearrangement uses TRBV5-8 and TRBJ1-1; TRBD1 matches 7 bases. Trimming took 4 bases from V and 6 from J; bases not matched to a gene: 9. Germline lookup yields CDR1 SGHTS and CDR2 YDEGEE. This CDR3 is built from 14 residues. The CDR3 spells CASSIGQVGAEAFF. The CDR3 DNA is TGTGCCAGCAGCATCGGACAGGTGGGGGCTGAAGCTTTCTTT.

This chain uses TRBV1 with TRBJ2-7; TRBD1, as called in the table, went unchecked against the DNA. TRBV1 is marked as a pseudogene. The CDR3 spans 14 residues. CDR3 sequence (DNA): TGCACCAGCGACCGGGACAGCGAAATCTACGAGCAGTACTTC. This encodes CTSDRDSEIYEQYF.

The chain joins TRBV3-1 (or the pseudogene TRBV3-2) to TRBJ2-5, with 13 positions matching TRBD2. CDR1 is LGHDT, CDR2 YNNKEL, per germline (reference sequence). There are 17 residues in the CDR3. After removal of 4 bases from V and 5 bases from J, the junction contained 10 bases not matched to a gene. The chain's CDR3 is CASSRTSGGPRAETQYF. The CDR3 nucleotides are TGTGCCAGCAGCCGGACTAGCGGGGGCCCCCGGGCGGAGACCCAGTACTTC.

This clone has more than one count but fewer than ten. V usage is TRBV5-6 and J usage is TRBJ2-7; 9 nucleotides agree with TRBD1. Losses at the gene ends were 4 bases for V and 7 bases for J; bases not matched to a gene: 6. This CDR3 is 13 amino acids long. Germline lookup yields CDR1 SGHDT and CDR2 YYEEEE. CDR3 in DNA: TGTGCCAGCAGCCAGGGACAGGGTAAAGAGCAGTACTTC. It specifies CASSQGQGKEQYF.

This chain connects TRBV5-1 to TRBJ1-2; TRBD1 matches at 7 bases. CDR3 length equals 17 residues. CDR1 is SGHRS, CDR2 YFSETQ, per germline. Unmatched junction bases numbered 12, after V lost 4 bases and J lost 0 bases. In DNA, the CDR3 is TGCGCCAGCAGCACCCGGGACAGAGGTTTAGCTAACTATGGCTACACCTTC. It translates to CASSTRDRGLANYGYTF. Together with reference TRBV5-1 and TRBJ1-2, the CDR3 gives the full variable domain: KAGVTQTPRYLIKTRGQQVTLSCSPISGHRSVSWYQQTPGQGLQFLFEYFSETQRNKGNFPGRFSGRQFSNSRSEMNVSTLELGDSALYLCASSTRDRGLANYGYTFGSGTRLTVV.

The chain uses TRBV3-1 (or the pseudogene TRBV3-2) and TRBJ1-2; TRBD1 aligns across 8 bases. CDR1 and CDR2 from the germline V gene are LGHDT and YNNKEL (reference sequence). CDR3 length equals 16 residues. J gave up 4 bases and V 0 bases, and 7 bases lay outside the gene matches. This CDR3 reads CASSQDPGTGLYGYTF. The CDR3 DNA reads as TGTGCCAGCAGCCAAGACCCGGGGACAGGACTCTATGGCTACACCTTC.

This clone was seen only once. The CDR3 here is CASSSGTSGNTIYF. The CDR3 DNA sequence: TGTGCCAGCAGTTCCGGGACTTCTGGAAACACCATATATTTT. The chain joins TRBV6-5 to TRBJ1-3; a possible D gene is TRBD1 (5 bases). The CDR3 has 14 residues. V lost 4 bases and J 1 base, leaving 8 bases between the germline ends. Germline V gene data show CDR1 as MNHEY and CDR2 as SVGAGI.

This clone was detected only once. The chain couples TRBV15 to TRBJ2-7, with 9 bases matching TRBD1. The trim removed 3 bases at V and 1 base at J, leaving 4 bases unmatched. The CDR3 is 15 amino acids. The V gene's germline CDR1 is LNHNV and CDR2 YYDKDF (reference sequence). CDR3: CATSRAGQGSYEQYF. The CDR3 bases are TGTGCCACCAGCAGGGCGGGACAGGGTTCCTACGAGCAGTACTTC.

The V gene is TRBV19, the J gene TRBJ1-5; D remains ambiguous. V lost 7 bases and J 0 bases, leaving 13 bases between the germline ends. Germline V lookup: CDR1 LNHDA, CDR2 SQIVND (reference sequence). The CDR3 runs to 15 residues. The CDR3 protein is CASTADLGSNQPQHF. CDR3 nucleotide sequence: TGTGCCAGTACGGCCGACCTTGGTAGCAATCAGCCCCAGCATTTT.

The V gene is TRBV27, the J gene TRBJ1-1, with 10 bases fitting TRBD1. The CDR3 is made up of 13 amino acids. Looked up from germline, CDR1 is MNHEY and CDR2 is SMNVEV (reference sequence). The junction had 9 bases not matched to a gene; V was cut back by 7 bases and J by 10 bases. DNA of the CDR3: TGTGCCAGCACCCCGACAGGGGGCTACCGAGCTTTCTTT. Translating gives CASTPTGGYRAFF.

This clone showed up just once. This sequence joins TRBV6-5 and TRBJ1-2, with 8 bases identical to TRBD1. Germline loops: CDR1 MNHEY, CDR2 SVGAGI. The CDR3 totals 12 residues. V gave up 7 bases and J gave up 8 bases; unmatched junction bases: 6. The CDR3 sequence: CASTPDRVGYTF. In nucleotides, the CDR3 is TGTGCCAGCACCCCGGACAGGGTGGGCTACACCTTC.

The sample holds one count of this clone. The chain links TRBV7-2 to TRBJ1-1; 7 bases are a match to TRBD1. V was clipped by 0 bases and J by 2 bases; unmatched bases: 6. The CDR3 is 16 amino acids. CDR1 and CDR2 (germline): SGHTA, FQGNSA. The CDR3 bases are TGTGCCAGCAGCTTAGCCCAGGGGGGCGTAAACACTGAAGCTTTCTTT. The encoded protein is CASSLAQGGVNTEAFF.

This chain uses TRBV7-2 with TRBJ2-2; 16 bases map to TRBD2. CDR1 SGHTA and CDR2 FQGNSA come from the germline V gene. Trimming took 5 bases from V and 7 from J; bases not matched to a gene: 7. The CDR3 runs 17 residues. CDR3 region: CASSPPGTSGRGGELFF. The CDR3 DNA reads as TGTGCCAGCAGCCCACCCGGGACTAGCGGGAGGGGCGGGGAGCTGTTTTTT.

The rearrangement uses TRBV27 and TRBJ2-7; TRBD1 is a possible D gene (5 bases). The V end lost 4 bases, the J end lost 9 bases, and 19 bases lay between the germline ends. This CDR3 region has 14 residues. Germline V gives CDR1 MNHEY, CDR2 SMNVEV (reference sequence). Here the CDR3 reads CASSSPDTYNGQYF. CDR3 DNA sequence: TGTGCCAGCAGTTCTCCGGACACGTATAATGGGCAGTACTTC.

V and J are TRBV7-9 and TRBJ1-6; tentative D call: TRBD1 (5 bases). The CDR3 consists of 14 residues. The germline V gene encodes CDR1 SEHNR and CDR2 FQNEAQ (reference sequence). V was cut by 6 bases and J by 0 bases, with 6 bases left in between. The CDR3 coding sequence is TGTGCCAGCAGACAGGACTCCTATAATTCACCCCTCCACTTT. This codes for CASRQDSYNSPLHF.

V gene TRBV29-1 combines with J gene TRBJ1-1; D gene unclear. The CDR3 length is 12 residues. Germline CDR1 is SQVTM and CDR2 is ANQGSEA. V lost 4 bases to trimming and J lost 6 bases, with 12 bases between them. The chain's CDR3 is CSVALMGPEAFF. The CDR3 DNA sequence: TGCAGCGTTGCCCTTATGGGCCCTGAAGCTTTCTTT.

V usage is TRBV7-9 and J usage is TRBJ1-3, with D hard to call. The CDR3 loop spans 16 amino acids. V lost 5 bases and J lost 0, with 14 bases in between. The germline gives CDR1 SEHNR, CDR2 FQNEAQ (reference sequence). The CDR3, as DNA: TGTGCCAGCAGCACTCCAGACGGCGCCTCTGGAAACACCATATATTTT. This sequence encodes CASSTPDGASGNTIYF. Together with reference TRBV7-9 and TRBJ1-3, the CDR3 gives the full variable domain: DTGVSQNPRHKITKRGQNVTFRCDPISEHNRLYWYRQTLGQGPEFLTYFQNEAQLEKSRLLSDRFSAERPKGSFSTLEIQRTEQGDSAMYLCASSTPDGASGNTIYFGEGSWLTVV.